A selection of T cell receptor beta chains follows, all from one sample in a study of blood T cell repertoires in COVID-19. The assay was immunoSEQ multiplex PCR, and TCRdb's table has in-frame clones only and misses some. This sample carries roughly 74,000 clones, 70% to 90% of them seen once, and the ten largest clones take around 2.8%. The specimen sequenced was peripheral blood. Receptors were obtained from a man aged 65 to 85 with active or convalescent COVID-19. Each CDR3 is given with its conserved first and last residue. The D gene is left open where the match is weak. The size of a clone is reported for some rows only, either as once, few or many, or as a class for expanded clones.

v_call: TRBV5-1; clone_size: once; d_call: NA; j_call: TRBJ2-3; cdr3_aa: CASSSEGQTDITDTQYF; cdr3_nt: TGCGCCAGCAGCTCAGAAGGACAGACTGATATCACAGATACGCAGTATTTT
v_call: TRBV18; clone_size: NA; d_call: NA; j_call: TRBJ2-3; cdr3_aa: CASSLDRTTDTQYF; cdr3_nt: TGTGCCAGCTCACTGGACAGAACCACAGATACGCAGTATTTT
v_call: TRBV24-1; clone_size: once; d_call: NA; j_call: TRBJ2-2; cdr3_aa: CATSDLLATASTGELFF; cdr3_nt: TGTGCCACCAGTGATTTGCTTGCGACAGCGAGCACCGGGGAGCTGTTTTTT
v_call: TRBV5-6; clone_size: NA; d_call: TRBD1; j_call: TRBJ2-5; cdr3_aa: CASSQTGMWETQYF; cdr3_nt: TGTGCCAGCAGCCAGACAGGGATGTGGGAGACCCAGTACTTC
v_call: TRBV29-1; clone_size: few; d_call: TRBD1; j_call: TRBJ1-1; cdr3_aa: CSVEGQGGGGTEAFF; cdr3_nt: TGCAGCGTGGAAGGACAGGGAGGAGGAGGAACTGAAGCTTTCTTT
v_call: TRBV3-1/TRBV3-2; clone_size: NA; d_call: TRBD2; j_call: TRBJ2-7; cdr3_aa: CASSQDVVAGVSYEQYF; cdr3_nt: TGTGCCAGCAGCCAAGATGTGGTAGCGGGGGTCTCCTACGAGCAGTACTTC
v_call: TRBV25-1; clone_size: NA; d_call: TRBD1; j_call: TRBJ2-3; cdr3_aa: CASRSDRGSRTDTQYF; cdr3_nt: TGTGCCAGTAGGTCGGACAGGGGTTCCCGCACAGATACGCAGTATTTT
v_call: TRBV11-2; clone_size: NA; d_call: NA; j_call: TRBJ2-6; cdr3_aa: CASSFKGRSGANVLTF; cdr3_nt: TGTGCCAGCAGCTTCAAGGGGCGCTCTGGGGCCAACGTCCTGACTTTC
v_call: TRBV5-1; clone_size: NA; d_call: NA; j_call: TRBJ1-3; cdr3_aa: CASSFTAGNTIYF; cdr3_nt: TGCGCCAGCAGCTTCACTGCTGGAAACACCATATATTTT
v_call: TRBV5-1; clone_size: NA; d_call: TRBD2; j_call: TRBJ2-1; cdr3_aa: CASRHPVGTSGGISYNEQFF; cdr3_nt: TGCGCCAGCAGGCACCCCGTCGGGACTAGCGGGGGTATCTCCTACAATGAGCAGTTCTTC
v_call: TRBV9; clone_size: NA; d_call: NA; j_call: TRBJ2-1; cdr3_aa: CASSVAVRSYNEQFF; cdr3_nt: TGTGCCAGCAGCGTAGCCGTGCGATCCTACAATGAGCAGTTCTTC
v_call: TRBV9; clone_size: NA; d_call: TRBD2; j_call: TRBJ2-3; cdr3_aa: CASSVGLAVDTQYF; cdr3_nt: TGTGCCAGCAGCGTAGGGCTAGCGGTGGATACGCAGTATTTT
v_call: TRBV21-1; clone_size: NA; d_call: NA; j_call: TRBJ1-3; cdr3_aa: CASSLGGQISGNTIYF; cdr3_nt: TGTGCCAGCAGCTTAGGGGGACAGATCTCTGGAAACACCATATATTTT
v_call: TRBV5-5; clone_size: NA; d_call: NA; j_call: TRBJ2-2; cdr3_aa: CASSLRYTGELFF; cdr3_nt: TGTGCCAGCAGCCTCCGGTACACCGGGGAGCTGTTTTTT
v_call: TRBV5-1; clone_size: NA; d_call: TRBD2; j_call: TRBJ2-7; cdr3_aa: CASSPSGSYLEQYF; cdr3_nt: TGCGCCAGCAGCCCTAGCGGGAGTTACCTCGAGCAGTACTTC
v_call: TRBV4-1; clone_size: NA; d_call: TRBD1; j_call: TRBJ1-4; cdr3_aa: CASSSLRTGYEKLFF; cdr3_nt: TGCGCCAGCAGCTCCCTTCGGACAGGGTATGAAAAACTGTTTTTT
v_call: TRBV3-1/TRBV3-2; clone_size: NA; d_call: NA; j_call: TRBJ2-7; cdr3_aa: CASTRGSGLYEQYF; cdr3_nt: TGTGCCAGCACTAGAGGTAGCGGCCTATACGAGCAGTACTTC
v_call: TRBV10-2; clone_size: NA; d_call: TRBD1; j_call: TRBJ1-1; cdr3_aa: CASSEGTGAGNTEAFF; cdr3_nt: TGCGCCAGCAGTGAAGGGACAGGGGCAGGGAACACTGAAGCTTTCTTT
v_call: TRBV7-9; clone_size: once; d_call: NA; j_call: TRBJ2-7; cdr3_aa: CASSLTLQNYEQYF; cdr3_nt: TGTGCCAGCAGCTTAACGCTACAGAACTACGAGCAGTACTTC
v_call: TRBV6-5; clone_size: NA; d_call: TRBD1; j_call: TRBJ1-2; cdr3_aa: CASSLRGQDGYTF; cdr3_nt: TGTGCCAGCAGTCTTAGGGGGCAAGATGGCTACACCTTC
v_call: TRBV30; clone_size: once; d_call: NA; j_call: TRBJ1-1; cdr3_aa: CAWSPGRGTEAFF; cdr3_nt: TGTGCCTGGTCCCCGGGGAGGGGGACTGAAGCTTTCTTT
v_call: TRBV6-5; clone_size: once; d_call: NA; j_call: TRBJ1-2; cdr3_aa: CASSWNRDYGYTF; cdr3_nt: TGTGCCAGCAGTTGGAACAGGGACTATGGCTACACCTTC
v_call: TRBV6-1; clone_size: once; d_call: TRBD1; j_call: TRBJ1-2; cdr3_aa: CASSDVSGGSNYGYTF; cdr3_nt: TGTGCCAGCAGTGATGTTTCAGGGGGCAGTAACTATGGCTACACCTTC
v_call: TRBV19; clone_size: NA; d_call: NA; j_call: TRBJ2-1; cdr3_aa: CASSSVHTGINEQFF; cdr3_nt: TGTGCCAGTAGTAGCGTCCATACGGGAATCAATGAGCAGTTCTTC
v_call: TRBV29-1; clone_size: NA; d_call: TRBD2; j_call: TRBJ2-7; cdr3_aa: CSVQREGYEQYF; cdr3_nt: TGCAGCGTTCAGCGGGAGGGCTACGAGCAGTACTTC
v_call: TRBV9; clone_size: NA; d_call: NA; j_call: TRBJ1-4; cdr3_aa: CASSVAADPNEKLFF; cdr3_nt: TGTGCCAGCAGCGTAGCCGCAGATCCTAATGAAAAACTGTTTTTT
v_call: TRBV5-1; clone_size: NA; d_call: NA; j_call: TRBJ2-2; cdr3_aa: CASSFKNTGELFF; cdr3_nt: TGCGCCAGCAGCTTTAAGAACACCGGGGAGCTGTTTTTT
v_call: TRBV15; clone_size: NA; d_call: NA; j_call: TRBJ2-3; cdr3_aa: CATSRRAGTGTDTQYF; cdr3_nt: TGTGCCACCAGCAGGAGGGCGGGAACGGGGACAGATACGCAGTATTTT
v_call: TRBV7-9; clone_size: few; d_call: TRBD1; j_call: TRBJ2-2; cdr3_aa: CASSPGQTTGELFF; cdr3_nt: TGTGCCAGCAGCCCGGGACAGACTACCGGGGAGCTGTTTTTT
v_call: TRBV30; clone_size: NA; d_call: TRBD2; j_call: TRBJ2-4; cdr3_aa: CAWSRGASGENIQYF; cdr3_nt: TGTGCCTGGAGCCGGGGGGCTAGCGGGGAGAACATTCAGTACTTC
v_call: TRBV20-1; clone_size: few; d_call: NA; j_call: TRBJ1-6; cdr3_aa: CSASVSGKTPLHF; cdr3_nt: TGCAGTGCTAGTGTGTCGGGGAAGACACCCCTCCACTTT
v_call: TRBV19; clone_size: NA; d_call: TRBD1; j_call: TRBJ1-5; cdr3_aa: CASSIGDRAQPQHF; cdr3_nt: TGTGCCAGTAGTATAGGGGACAGGGCTCAGCCCCAGCATTTT
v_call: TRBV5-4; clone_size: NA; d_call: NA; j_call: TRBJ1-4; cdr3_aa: CASSLPGREKLFF; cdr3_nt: TGTGCCAGCAGCTTGCCAGGGAGGGAAAAACTGTTTTTT
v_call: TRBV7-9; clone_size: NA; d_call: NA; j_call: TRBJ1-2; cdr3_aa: CASSLGVLVYGYTF; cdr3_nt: TGTGCCAGCAGCTTAGGCGTTTTGGTCTATGGCTACACCTTC
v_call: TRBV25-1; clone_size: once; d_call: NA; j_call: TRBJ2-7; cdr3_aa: CASSDASASSYEQYF; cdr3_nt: TGTGCCAGCAGTGATGCCAGCGCCTCTTCCTACGAGCAGTACTTC
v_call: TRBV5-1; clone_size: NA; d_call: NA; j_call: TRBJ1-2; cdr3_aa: CASSFDGGQNYGYTF; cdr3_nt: TGCGCCAGCAGCTTTGACGGCGGACAGAACTATGGCTACACCTTC
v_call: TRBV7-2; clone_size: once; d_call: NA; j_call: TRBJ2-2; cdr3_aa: CASSLYSGNTGELFF; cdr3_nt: TGTGCCAGCAGCTTATATAGCGGGAACACCGGGGAGCTGTTTTTT
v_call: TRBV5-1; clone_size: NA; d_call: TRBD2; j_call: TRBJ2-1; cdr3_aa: CASSLSGSSYNEQFF; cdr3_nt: TGCGCCAGCAGCTTGAGCGGGAGCTCCTACAATGAGCAGTTCTTC
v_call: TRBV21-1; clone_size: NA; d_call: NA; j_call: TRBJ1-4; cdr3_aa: CASSKVPPGQGCSCEKLFF; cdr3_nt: TGTGCCAGCAGCAAAGTGCCCCCGGGACAGGGCTGTTCGTGTGAAAAACTGTTTTTT
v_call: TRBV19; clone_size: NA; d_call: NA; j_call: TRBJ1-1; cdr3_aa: CASSTDRTGTEAFF; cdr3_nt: TGTGCCAGTAGCACAGACAGAACGGGTACTGAAGCTTTCTTT
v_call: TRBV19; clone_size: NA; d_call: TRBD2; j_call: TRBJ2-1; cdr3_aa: CASSNLLSGRVYEQFF; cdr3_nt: TGTGCCAGTAGTAACCTGCTTAGCGGGAGGGTATATGAGCAGTTCTTC
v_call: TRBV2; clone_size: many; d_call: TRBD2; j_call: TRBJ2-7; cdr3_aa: CASSVRGEGPHEQYF; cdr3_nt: TGTGCCAGCAGCGTCCGAGGGGAGGGCCCTCACGAGCAGTACTTC
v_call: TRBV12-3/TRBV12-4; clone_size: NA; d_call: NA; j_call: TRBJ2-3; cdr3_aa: CASSPFPDTQYF; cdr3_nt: TGTGCCAGCAGTCCGTTTCCAGATACGCAGTATTTT
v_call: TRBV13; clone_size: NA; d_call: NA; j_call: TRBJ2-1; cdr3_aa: CASSRKLSFYNEQFF; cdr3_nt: TGTGCCAGCAGTCGCAAGCTGAGTTTCTACAATGAGCAGTTCTTC
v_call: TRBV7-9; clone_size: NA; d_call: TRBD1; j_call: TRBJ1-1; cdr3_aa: CASSLPGGNTEAFF; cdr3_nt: TGTGCCAGCAGCCTACCAGGGGGAAACACTGAAGCTTTCTTT
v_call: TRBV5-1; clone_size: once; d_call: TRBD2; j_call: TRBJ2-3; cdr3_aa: CASSSGLAGADTQYF; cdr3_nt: TGCGCCAGCAGCAGCGGACTAGCGGGAGCGGATACGCAGTATTTT
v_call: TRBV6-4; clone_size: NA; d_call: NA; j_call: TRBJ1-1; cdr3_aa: CASSAGDGTEAFF; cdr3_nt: TGTGCCAGCAGTGCAGGGGATGGAACTGAAGCTTTCTTT
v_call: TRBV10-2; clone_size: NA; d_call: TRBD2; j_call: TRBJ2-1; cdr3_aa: CASIHRDYYNEQFF; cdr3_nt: TGCGCCAGCATCCACCGGGACTACTACAATGAGCAGTTCTTC
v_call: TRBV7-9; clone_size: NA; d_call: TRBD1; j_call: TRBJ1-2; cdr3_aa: CASSTRQGFYGYTF; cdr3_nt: TGTGCCAGCAGCACACGACAGGGATTCTATGGCTACACCTTC
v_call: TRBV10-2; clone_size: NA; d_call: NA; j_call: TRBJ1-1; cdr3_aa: CASGRTVNTEAFF; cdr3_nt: TGCGCCAGCGGCAGGACAGTTAACACTGAAGCTTTCTTT
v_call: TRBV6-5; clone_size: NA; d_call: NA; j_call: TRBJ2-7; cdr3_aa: CASSYSSGVGHEQYF; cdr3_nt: TGTGCCAGCAGTTACTCCTCAGGGGTAGGCCACGAGCAGTACTTC
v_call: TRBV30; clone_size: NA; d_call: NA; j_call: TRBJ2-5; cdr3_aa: CASSGGGETQYF; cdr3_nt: TGTGCCTCCTCGGGCGGAGGAGAGACCCAGTACTTC
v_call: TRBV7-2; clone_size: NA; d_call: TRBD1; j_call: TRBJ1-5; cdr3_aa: CASSLRGQNQPQHF; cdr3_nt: TGTGCCAGCAGCTTAAGGGGGCAGAATCAGCCCCAGCATTTT
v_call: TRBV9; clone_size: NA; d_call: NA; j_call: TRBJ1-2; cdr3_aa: CASSVSPATGIDGYTF; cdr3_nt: TGTGCCAGCAGCGTAAGTCCAGCGACAGGTATCGATGGCTACACCTTC
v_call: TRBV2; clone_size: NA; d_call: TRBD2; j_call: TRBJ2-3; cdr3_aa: CASSVSLAVTDTQYF; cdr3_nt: TGTGCCAGCAGTGTGTCGCTAGCGGTCACAGATACGCAGTATTTT
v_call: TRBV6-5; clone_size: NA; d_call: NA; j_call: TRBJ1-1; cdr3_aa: CASSYQGSVAEAFF; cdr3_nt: TGTGCCAGCAGCTATCAGGGTTCCGTCGCTGAAGCTTTCTTT
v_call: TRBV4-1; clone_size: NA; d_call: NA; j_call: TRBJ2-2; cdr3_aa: CASSQGGVGTGELFF; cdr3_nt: TGCGCCAGCAGCCAAGGCGGGGTGGGGACCGGGGAGCTGTTTTTT